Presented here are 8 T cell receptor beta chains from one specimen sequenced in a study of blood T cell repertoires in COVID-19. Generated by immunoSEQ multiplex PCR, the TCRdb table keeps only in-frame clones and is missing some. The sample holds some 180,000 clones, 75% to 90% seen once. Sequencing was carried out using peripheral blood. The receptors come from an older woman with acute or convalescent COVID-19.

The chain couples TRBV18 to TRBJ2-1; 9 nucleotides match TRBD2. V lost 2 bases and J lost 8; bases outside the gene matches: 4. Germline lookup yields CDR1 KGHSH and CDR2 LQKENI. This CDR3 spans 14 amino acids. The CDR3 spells CASSPRREGHEQFF. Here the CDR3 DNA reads TGTGCCAGCTCACCAAGGCGGGAGGGCCATGAGCAGTTCTTC.

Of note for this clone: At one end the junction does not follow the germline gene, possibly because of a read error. CDR3 region: CAASRQVSNQPQHF. The CDR3 DNA sequence: TGTGCCGCCAGCAGACAGGTGAGCAATCAGCCCCAGCATTTT. This chain connects TRBV15 to TRBJ1-5; a possible D gene is TRBD1 (6 bases). Germline-derived CDR1 and CDR2 are LNHNV and YYDKDF (reference sequence). The CDR3 loop spans 14 amino acids.

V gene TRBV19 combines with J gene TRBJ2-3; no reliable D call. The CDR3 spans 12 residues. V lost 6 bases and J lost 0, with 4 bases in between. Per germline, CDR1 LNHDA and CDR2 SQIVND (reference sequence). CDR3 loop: CASRASTDTQYF. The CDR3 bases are TGTGCCAGTAGGGCTAGCACAGATACGCAGTATTTT.

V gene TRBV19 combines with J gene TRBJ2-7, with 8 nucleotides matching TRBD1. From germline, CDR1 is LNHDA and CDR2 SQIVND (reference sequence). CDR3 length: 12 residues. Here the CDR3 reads CVWTGLPDEQYF. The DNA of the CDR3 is TGTGTCTGGACAGGGTTGCCCGACGAGCAGTACTTC.

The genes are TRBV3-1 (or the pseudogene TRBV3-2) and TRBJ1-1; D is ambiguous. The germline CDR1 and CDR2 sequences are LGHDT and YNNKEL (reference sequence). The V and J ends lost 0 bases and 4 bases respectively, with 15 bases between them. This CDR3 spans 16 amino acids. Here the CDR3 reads CASSQERRKRGTEAFF. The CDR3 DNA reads TGTGCCAGCAGCCAAGAAAGACGAAAGCGGGGCACTGAAGCTTTCTTT.

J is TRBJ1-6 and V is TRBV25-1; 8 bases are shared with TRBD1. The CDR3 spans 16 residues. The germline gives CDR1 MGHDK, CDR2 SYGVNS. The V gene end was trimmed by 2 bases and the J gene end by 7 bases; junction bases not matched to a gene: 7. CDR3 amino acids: CASSEQGAARNSPLHF. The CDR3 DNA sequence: TGTGCCAGCAGTGAACAGGGGGCGGCTAGAAATTCACCCCTCCACTTT.

The CDR3 sequence is CASSSGQGRLNTEAFF. As DNA, the CDR3 is TGTGCCAGCAGCTCGGGACAGGGTAGGTTGAACACTGAAGCTTTCTTT. V usage is TRBV4-2 and J usage is TRBJ1-1; 9 nucleotides match TRBD1. J gave up 0 bases and V 5 bases, and 7 bases lay outside the gene matches. CDR3 size: 16 residues. Germline lookup yields CDR1 LGHNA and CDR2 YNFKEQ.

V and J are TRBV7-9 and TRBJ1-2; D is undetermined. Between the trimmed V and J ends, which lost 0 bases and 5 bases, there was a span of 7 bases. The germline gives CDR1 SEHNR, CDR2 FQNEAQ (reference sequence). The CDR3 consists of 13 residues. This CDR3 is CASSLASGYGYTF. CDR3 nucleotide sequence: TGTGCCAGCAGCTTAGCGTCCGGGTATGGCTACACCTTC.